This is a list of T cell receptor beta chains from one sample in a study of blood T cell repertoires in COVID-19. Clones were sequenced by immunoSEQ multiplex PCR, and TCRdb holds only the in-frame ones, with some missing. The profile shows 80,000 or so clones, 82% of them singletons. Material: peripheral blood. All receptors come from a human donor in a cohort sampled during active COVID-19. Both conserved end residues are part of each CDR3. Some rows mark clone size as missing; the rest say once, few, many or name a class of expanded clone.

TRBV5-1	few	TRBJ2-7	CASSFRENSYEQYF
TRBV12-3/TRBV12-4	-	TRBJ2-5	CASTGGLQETQYF
TRBV3-1/TRBV3-2	-	TRBJ1-4	CASSHPGRAGTNEKLFF
TRBV10-3	-	TRBJ2-6	CAIRADSGANVLTF
TRBV3-1/TRBV3-2	-	TRBJ1-5	CASSQGGQQPQHF
TRBV7-2	few	TRBJ1-6	CASSLRGPESPLHF
TRBV5-6	-	TRBJ2-3	CASSLWQGAGDTQYF
TRBV7-2	-	TRBJ2-7	CASSLKWTGGDEQYF
TRBV29-1	-	TRBJ1-2	CSGGTVMGYTF
TRBV7-9	-	TRBJ2-7	CASRGAPFTEQYF
TRBV18	-	TRBJ2-2	CASSNGRASGELFF
TRBV28	-	TRBJ1-4	CASSFGQGAHVKLFF
TRBV4-2	-	TRBJ1-1	CASSQTPQGGRAFF
TRBV19	-	TRBJ1-2	CASSIGDRAYGYTF
TRBV5-1	-	TRBJ2-7	CASSGAGQGGDEQYF
TRBV18	-	TRBJ2-1	CASSSTSGGAYNEQFF
TRBV19	-	TRBJ1-2	CASRDSSPSPGYTF
TRBV6-2/TRBV6-3	few	TRBJ1-5	CASSYRGSNQPQHF
TRBV7-9	-	TRBJ2-7	CASSYLAGGVYEQYF
TRBV6-5	-	TRBJ2-6	CASGRGVSGANVLTF
TRBV5-4	-	TRBJ2-7	CASSQPQKSARYEQYF
TRBV9	-	TRBJ2-3	CASSVDGTSTDTQYF
TRBV7-8	-	TRBJ2-1	CASSLSTSGVGEQFF
TRBV19	-	TRBJ1-6	CASSNGQGNSPLHF
TRBV19	-	TRBJ2-5	CASSIDTSGGGGETQYF